The 9 T cell receptor beta chains given below trace back to one sample, sequenced in a study of shared clonotypes between healthy human individuals. Using immunoSEQ multiplex PCR, the repertoire was profiled, and TCRdb retains in-frame clones only, with some absent. Of some 1.5 million clones in the sample, around 98% are singletons; the top ten hold roughly 0.4%. The sequencing sample was made of naive CD4+ T cells sorted from blood. Noted subset: CD45RA+ positively selected. The receptors derive from a man aged 25-40 years in good health.

J is TRBJ2-4 and V is TRBV11-2; D perhaps matches TRBD2 (6 bases). V dropped 7 bases and J dropped 9 bases, with 13 bases sitting between them. Germline V gene lookup returns CDR1 SGHAT and CDR2 FQNNGV. The CDR3 runs 12 residues. Here the CDR3 DNA reads TGTGCCAGCACGCCGGGGGTTGGCATTCAGTACTTC. Translation gives CASTPGVGIQYF.

The chain has TRBV29-1 and TRBJ2-6; TRBD1 agrees at 7 bases. The CDR3 length is 16 residues. Germline lookup yields CDR1 SQVTM and CDR2 ANQGSEA. The J segment lost 0 bases and the V segment lost 2 bases, leaving 4 bases of the junction unmatched. As DNA, the CDR3 is TGCAGCGTTGAACCATGGACAGGCTCTGGGGCCAACGTCCTGACTTTC. Amino acids: CSVEPWTGSGANVLTF.

This rearrangement joins TRBV9 to TRBJ2-6, with TRBD2 matching 10 bases. The trim removed 4 bases at V and 0 bases at J, leaving 7 bases unmatched. This CDR3 is built from 18 residues. Germline lookup yields CDR1 SGDLS and CDR2 YYNGEE. The CDR3 sequence: CASSPGTSAYSGANVLTF. As DNA, the CDR3 is TGTGCCAGCAGCCCCGGGACTAGCGCATACTCTGGGGCCAACGTCCTGACTTTC.

The rearrangement links TRBV7-9 to TRBJ2-4; D not certain. Germline values: CDR1 SEHNR, CDR2 FQNEAQ (reference sequence). CDR3 size: 15 residues. Between the trimmed V and J ends, which lost 1 base and 1 base, there was a span of 8 bases. The DNA of the CDR3 is TGTGCCAGCAGCTTAGAGGGTACGGCCAAAAACATTCAGTACTTC. Translating it yields CASSLEGTAKNIQYF.

Details on this clone: Within the sample, other DNA sequences also encode this same CDR3. The V gene is TRBV5-1, the J gene TRBJ1-5, with D unclear. V was cut by 0 bases and J by 0 bases, with 7 bases left in between. In germline, CDR1 is SGHRS, CDR2 YFSETQ. This CDR3 spans 15 amino acids. CDR3 amino acids: CASSLEGDSNQPQHF. The CDR3 DNA follows: TGCGCCAGCAGCTTGGAAGGAGATAGCAATCAGCCCCAGCATTTT.

In its sample, this clone was seen a few times. The chain uses TRBV19 and TRBJ1-5; D may be TRBD1 (5 bases). V was cut by 7 bases and J by 7 bases, with 11 bases left in between. The CDR3 has 12 amino acids. Germline CDR1 is LNHDA and CDR2 is SQIVND (reference sequence). The CDR3 DNA is TGTGCCAGTACCCGGGGACGGCAGCCCCAGCATTTT. It is translated as CASTRGRQPQHF.

The chain combines TRBV11-1 with TRBJ2-7; 12 bases are a match to TRBD1. The CDR3 consists of 16 residues. V gave up 1 base and J gave up 1 base; unmatched junction bases: 2. The V gene's germline CDR1 is SGHAT and CDR2 FQDESV (reference sequence). In nucleotides, the CDR3 is TGTGCCAGCAGCTTAGTGGGACAGGGGGCGTCCTACGAGCAGTACTTC. This translates into CASSLVGQGASYEQYF.

The sample holds one count of this clone. The chain combines TRBV19 with TRBJ1-2; D is unclear. CDR1 and CDR2 (germline): LNHDA, SQIVND (reference sequence). The CDR3 contains 15 residues. The V and J ends lost 7 bases and 4 bases respectively, with 19 bases between them. In DNA form, the CDR3 reads TGTGCCAGTATTCCGACGGAGAAGGTCGGCTATGGCTACACCTTC. Its protein product is CASIPTEKVGYGYTF.

The rearrangement links TRBV7-8 to TRBJ2-7, with a tentative D call TRBD1 (6 bases). CDR1 and CDR2 from the germline V gene are SGHVS and FQNEAQ. The CDR3 runs to 16 residues. The germline V and J ends were trimmed by 0 bases and 2 bases, with 14 bases remaining between them. In DNA form, the CDR3 reads TGTGCCAGCAGCTTAGCGCAGAGGGCAGGGGCCTACGAGCAGTACTTC. Translated, it gives CASSLAQRAGAYEQYF.